The rows below give T cell receptor beta chains drawn from one sample of a study of blood T cells in healthy people across ages. TCRdb analysed the 5' RACE reads with MiXCR anew, one entry per CDR3 protein. This table holds approximately 730,000 distinct CDR3 sequences, about 53% found once. The material sequenced was blood. The receptor set was obtained from an elderly man in good health. CDR3s include the opening cysteine and the closing phenylalanine or tryptophan. The order of the fields is V gene, J gene, clone size, D gene, CDR3 protein, CDR3 DNA. A D gene is named only where the DNA matches it firmly. Some rows have no size entry. The others give once, few or many, or a class for an expanded clone.

V: TRBV28; J: TRBJ1-4; size: .; D: .; CDR3: CASSFHAQGFKEKLFF; DNA: TGTGCCAGCAGTTTCCATGCCCAGGGGTTCAAGGAAAAACTGTTTTTT
V: TRBV11-2; J: TRBJ2-3; size: .; D: .; CDR3: CASSPGRGPLFHRYAYF; DNA: TGTGCCAGCAGCCCCGGACGGGGCCCGCTATTTCACAGATACGCGTATTTT
V: TRBV7-4; J: TRBJ1-2; size: .; D: .; CDR3: CASRGGGGGYTF; DNA: TGTGCCAGCAGAGGCGGTGGGGGTGGCTACACCTTC
V: TRBV24-1; J: TRBJ2-4; size: .; D: .; CDR3: CATSDAVIAKNIQYF; DNA: TGTGCCACCAGTGATGCTGTTATAGCCAAAAACATTCAGTACTTC
V: TRBV7-9; J: TRBJ2-5; size: .; D: TRBD2; CDR3: CASSSGLASHQETQYF; DNA: TGTGCCAGCAGCTCTGGACTAGCGAGCCACCAAGAGACCCAGTACTTC
V: TRBV7-9; J: TRBJ2-3; size: .; D: TRBD2; CDR3: CASSLLAERGVDTQYF; DNA: TGTGCCAGCAGCTTACTAGCGGAGCGGGGTGTAGATACGCAGTATTTT
V: TRBV10-3; J: TRBJ2-1; size: .; D: TRBD2; CDR3: CAISTSGSRDEQFF; DNA: TGTGCCATCAGTACTAGCGGGAGTCGGGATGAGCAGTTCTTC
V: TRBV3-1; J: TRBJ2-5; size: .; D: .; CDR3: CASSQDGSRQETQYF; DNA: TGTGCCAGCAGCCAAGATGGGTCTCGCCAAGAGACCCAGTACTTC
V: TRBV3-1; J: TRBJ1-5; size: .; D: .; CDR3: CASSPRQPGQPQHF; DNA: TGTGCCAGCAGCCCCCGACAGCCAGGGCAGCCCCAGCATTTT
V: TRBV2; J: TRBJ2-2; size: .; D: .; CDR3: CASGETGELFF; DNA: TGTGCCAGCGGGGAGACAGGGGAGCTGTTTTTT
V: TRBV11-2; J: TRBJ2-3; size: .; D: TRBD2; CDR3: CASSSMGGTSGKSRYAYF; DNA: TGTGCCAGCAGCTCGATGGGGGGGACTAGCGGGAAGTCCAGATACGCGTATTTT
V: TRBV28; J: TRBJ2-7; size: .; D: TRBD2; CDR3: CASSWLAGPYGQYF; DNA: TGTGCCAGCAGTTGGCTAGCGGGGCCCTACGGGCAGTACTTC
V: TRBV15; J: TRBJ2-2; size: .; D: .; CDR3: CATSKEALDTGELFF; DNA: TGTGCCACCAGCAAGGAGGCCCTCGACACCGGGGAGCTGTTTTTT
V: TRBV6-5; J: TRBJ2-4; size: .; D: .; CDR3: CAGSYRAGAAKNIQYF; DNA: TGTGCCGGCAGTTACCGGGCAGGGGCCGCCAAAAACATTCAGTACTTC
V: TRBV27; J: TRBJ2-7; size: .; D: TRBD1; CDR3: CASSFRDRGQYEQYF; DNA: TGTGCCAGCAGTTTTCGGGACAGGGGGCAATACGAGCAGTACTTC
V: TRBV11-2; J: TRBJ1-1; size: once; D: .; CDR3: CASSESWSLTEAFF; DNA: TGTGCCAGCAGCGAATCGTGGAGTCTCACTGAAGCTTTCTTT
V: TRBV7-9; J: TRBJ2-7; size: few; D: TRBD2; CDR3: CASSRPGELAGAYEQYF; DNA: TGTGCCAGCAGCCGCCCCGGGGAGCTAGCGGGAGCCTACGAGCAGTACTTC